This entry lists 27 T cell receptor beta chains sequenced from one sample in a study of OX40 agonist ivuxolimab in advanced cancers. Sequencing used immunoSEQ multiplex PCR; TCRdb keeps in-frame clones, though not all of them. The table records about 68,000 clones, about 80% of them present only once. The source was CD4+ or CD8+ T cells sorted from blood, collected in a trial of the OX40 agonist ivuxolimab. These receptors came from an adult with an advanced solid tumor such as melanoma, head and neck, liver or kidney cancer.

The rearrangement links TRBV7-2 to TRBJ2-2, with a weak D call TRBD2 (6 bases). CDR3 length: 15 residues. The germline gives CDR1 SGHTA, CDR2 FQGNSA. Deletions cut 1 base from V and 5 bases from J, with 11 bases between. The CDR3 DNA reads TGTGCCAGCAGCTTAGTCGGAGGGCCTACCGGGGAGCTGTTTTTT. Residues: CASSLVGGPTGELFF.

This sequence joins TRBV7-9 and TRBJ2-7; the D gene is possibly TRBD1 (6 bases). The germline V gene encodes CDR1 SEHNR and CDR2 FQNEAQ (reference sequence). V was pared by 3 bases and J by 5 bases, with 14 bases between. CDR3 length equals 14 residues. The CDR3 nucleotides are TGTGCCAGCAGCTTTTGGGGGCGCTTCAACGAGCAGTACTTC. Protein sequence: CASSFWGRFNEQYF.

This rearrangement joins TRBV5-8 to TRBJ2-1; the match to TRBD2 covers 12 bases. There are 15 residues in the CDR3. Germline V gene lookup returns CDR1 SGHTS and CDR2 YDEGEE. Losses at the gene ends were 0 bases for V and 6 bases for J; bases not matched to a gene: 1. CDR3 sequence: CASSLGTSGANEQFF. The CDR3 DNA is TGTGCCAGCAGCTTGGGGACTAGCGGGGCCAATGAGCAGTTCTTC.

V usage is TRBV6-1 and J usage is TRBJ2-5; D uncertain. The CDR3 extends over 13 amino acids. Trimming removed 0 bases at V and 9 bases at J, with 11 bases between. Germline CDR1 and CDR2: MNHNS and SASEGT. This CDR3 reads CASSEALIVPQYF. DNA of the CDR3: TGTGCCAGCAGTGAAGCCTTAATTGTGCCCCAGTACTTC.

The rearrangement links TRBV6-1 to TRBJ1-1; 8 positions agree with TRBD1. The CDR3 is made up of 14 amino acids. Germline loops: CDR1 MNHNS, CDR2 SASEGT. The ends lost 0 bases at V and 8 bases at J; junction bases unmatched: 5. The CDR3 sequence is CASSEAEGQAEAFF. For the CDR3, the DNA is TGTGCCAGCAGTGAAGCAGAGGGACAGGCGGAAGCTTTCTTT.

The chain links TRBV5-1 to TRBJ1-2, with D possibly matching TRBD1 (6 bases). This CDR3 has 14 amino acids. CDR1 and CDR2 from the germline V gene are SGHRS and YFSETQ. V was trimmed by 6 bases and J by 3 bases, leaving 15 bases between them. DNA for the CDR3: TGCGCCAGCACCGCAGGGGATTGGTACTATGGCTACACCTTC. Amino acids: CASTAGDWYYGYTF. Full variable domain (remainder filled in from reference TRBV5-1 and TRBJ1-2): KAGVTQTPRYLIKTRGQQVTLSCSPISGHRSVSWYQQTPGQGLQFLFEYFSETQRNKGNFPGRFSGRQFSNSRSEMNVSTLELGDSALYLCASTAGDWYYGYTFGSGTRLTVV.

This clone has just a few counts. This chain links TRBV6-5 with TRBJ1-2; D unresolved. Trimming took 5 bases from V and 4 from J, leaving 5 bases between them. The CDR3 is 11 amino acids. Germline values: CDR1 MNHEY, CDR2 SVGAGI. The CDR3 DNA sequence: TGTGCCAGCAGTGCCCTCTATGGCTACACCTTC. It encodes CASSALYGYTF.

The J gene is TRBJ1-4, the V gene TRBV5-1; the D is unclear. CDR1 is SGHRS and CDR2 is YFSETQ in the germline V gene. The CDR3 runs to 15 residues. The V end was cut by 4 bases, the J end by 5 bases, with 15 bases between. The CDR3 loop is CASSPDQGQNEKLFF. The DNA for the CDR3 is TGCGCCAGCAGCCCCGATCAAGGGCAAAATGAAAAACTGTTTTTT. Full variable domain (outside the CDR3, taken from reference TRBV5-1 and TRBJ1-4): KAGVTQTPRYLIKTRGQQVTLSCSPISGHRSVSWYQQTPGQGLQFLFEYFSETQRNKGNFPGRFSGRQFSNSRSEMNVSTLELGDSALYLCASSPDQGQNEKLFFGSGTQLSVL.

This clone was seen just once. The V and J genes are TRBV6-5 and TRBJ1-3; D might be TRBD1 (6 bases). This CDR3 is built from 14 residues. V was trimmed by 6 bases and J by 3 bases, leaving 12 bases between them. Germline assignment: CDR1 MNHEY and CDR2 SVGAGI. The CDR3 sequence: CASRRQEFGNTIYF. In DNA, the CDR3 is TGTGCCAGCAGGAGACAGGAGTTTGGAAACACCATATATTTT.

The gene calls are TRBV5-4 and TRBJ1-4; D remains unclear. Trimming cost V 6 bases and J 0 bases, with 9 bases left between them. The CDR3 extends over 14 amino acids. Germline V gene lookup returns CDR1 SGHNT and CDR2 YYREEE (reference sequence). This CDR3 reads CASTSGATNEKLFF. CDR3 nucleotides: TGTGCCAGCACCTCAGGTGCAACTAATGAAAAACTGTTTTTT.

This sequence joins TRBV7-2 and TRBJ1-4; maybe TRBD1 (6 bases). The CDR3 is made up of 14 amino acids. V dropped 2 bases and J dropped 7 bases, with 11 bases sitting between them. Germline V gives CDR1 SGHTA, CDR2 FQGNSA. The DNA of the CDR3 is TGTGCCAGCAGCTTATTGCCAGGGGTTGAAAAACTGTTTTTT. It specifies CASSLLPGVEKLFF.

The chain joins TRBV19 to TRBJ1-2; 10 bases agree with TRBD1. The CDR3 length is 15 residues. CDR1 and CDR2 from the germline V gene are LNHDA and SQIVND (reference sequence). Trimming took 0 bases from V and 8 from J; bases not matched to a gene: 6. DNA of the CDR3: TGTGCCAGTAGTATAGATCCAGGGACAGGGGTCGGCTACACCTTC. It translates to CASSIDPGTGVGYTF.

This chain joins TRBV19 and TRBJ2-1, with a tentative D call TRBD2 (6 bases). CDR1 and CDR2 from the germline V gene are LNHDA and SQIVND (reference sequence). This CDR3 contains 12 residues. V dropped 4 bases and J dropped 8 bases, with 9 bases sitting between them. For the CDR3, the DNA is TGTGCCAGTAGTACGCGGGGCGATGAGCAGTTCTTC. Its protein product is CASSTRGDEQFF.

V and J are TRBV6-1 and TRBJ1-1, with unresolved D. The germline V gene encodes CDR1 MNHNS and CDR2 SASEGT. The V end lost 2 bases, the J end lost 3 bases, and 7 bases lay between the germline ends. The CDR3 totals 13 residues. In nucleotides, the CDR3 is TGTGCCAGCAGTGAACCTCTAGACACTGAAGCTTTCTTT. Protein product: CASSEPLDTEAFF.

This chain joins TRBV11-2 and TRBJ2-1, with D unresolved. Germline V CDR1 and CDR2: SGHAT, FQNNGV. Trimming shortened V by 1 base and J by 0 bases, and 7 bases separated the two germline ends. This CDR3 has 15 residues. Written as DNA, the CDR3 is TGTGCCAGCAGCTTAGGGGTCCTCTCCTACAATGAGCAGTTCTTC. Translation gives CASSLGVLSYNEQFF.

The chain combines TRBV27 with TRBJ2-5; TRBD1 agrees at 7 bases. The germline V gene has CDR1 MNHEY and CDR2 SMNVEV (reference sequence). Unmatched junction bases numbered 11, after V lost 2 bases and J lost 5 bases. The CDR3 has 16 amino acids. CDR3: CASSLRAIQGQETQYF. DNA for the CDR3: TGTGCCAGCAGTTTAAGGGCCATACAGGGGCAGGAGACCCAGTACTTC.

The chain joins TRBV18 to TRBJ1-5; no definite D call. Germline V CDR1 and CDR2: KGHSH, LQKENI. V dropped 6 bases and J dropped 6 bases, with 12 bases sitting between them. The CDR3 totals 13 residues. DNA of the CDR3: TGTGCCAGCTCGGCTGCAGAGGTTCAGCCCCAGCATTTT. As protein: CASSAAEVQPQHF.

The CDR3 loop is CASRLSGGLYNEQFF. CDR3 coding DNA: TGTGCCAGCAGACTAAGCGGGGGGCTGTACAATGAGCAGTTCTTC. The J gene is TRBJ2-1, the V gene TRBV28; TRBD2 agrees at 9 bases. With 6 bases clipped from V and 4 bases from J, the junction kept 7 bases outside the gene matches. From germline, CDR1 is MDHEN and CDR2 SYDVKM. The CDR3 covers 15 residues.

This rearrangement joins TRBV4-1 to TRBJ2-1; D might be TRBD2 (6 bases). Germline assignment: CDR1 MGHRA and CDR2 YSYEKL. V was clipped by 4 bases and J by 5 bases, with 12 bases between them. The CDR3 has 14 amino acids. In DNA form, the CDR3 reads TGCGCCAGCAGCCTGGGGACTCGAAACAATGAGCAGTTCTTC. Translation: CASSLGTRNNEQFF.

The J gene is TRBJ1-1, the V gene TRBV5-1, with D possibly being TRBD1 (6 bases). The V and J ends lost 1 base and 4 bases respectively, with 8 bases between them. The CDR3 extends over 13 amino acids. Germline V gives CDR1 SGHRS, CDR2 YFSETQ. CDR3 sequence: CASSLRDTTEAFF. Here the CDR3 DNA reads TGCGCCAGCAGCTTGCGGGACACCACTGAAGCTTTCTTT.

This clone was detected once. CDR3 protein: CASSPRGQEYEQYF. CDR3 bases: TGTGCCAGCAGCCCAAGAGGCCAGGAATACGAGCAGTACTTC. The chain links TRBV6-5 to TRBJ2-7; D gene uncertain. Germline values: CDR1 MNHEY, CDR2 SVGAGI. CDR3 size: 14 residues. V was cut by 6 bases and J by 4 bases, with 16 bases left in between.

J is TRBJ1-2 and V is TRBV19, with a possible D match to TRBD1 (5 bases). Trimming took 3 bases from V and 6 from J, leaving 11 bases between them. The CDR3 contains 13 residues. Germline V gene lookup returns CDR1 LNHDA and CDR2 SQIVND (reference sequence). The CDR3 region has the DNA TGTGCCAGTAGTATTCAGCAGGGTGATGGCTACACCTTC. It yields the protein CASSIQQGDGYTF.

The chain recombines TRBV6-1 with TRBJ2-7; TRBD2 is a possible D gene (6 bases). Germline V gene data show CDR1 as MNHNS and CDR2 as SASEGT. The CDR3 extends over 13 amino acids. V lost 4 bases and J lost 6, with 13 bases in between. The CDR3 nucleotides are TGTGCCAGCAGTGCCAGACTAGATGGCGAGCAGTACTTC. It translates to CASSARLDGEQYF.

This rearrangement joins TRBV19 to TRBJ2-6; D not resolved. Germline lookup yields CDR1 LNHDA and CDR2 SQIVND (reference sequence). V gave up 4 bases and J gave up 0 bases, with 16 bases separating them. The CDR3 is 18 residues long. The DNA for the CDR3 is TGTGCCAGTAGTAATGGCCGGCAGGATTTCTCTGGGGCCAACGTCCTGACTTTC. Amino acid sequence: CASSNGRQDFSGANVLTF.

The gene calls are TRBV5-1 and TRBJ2-1, with D possibly called TRBD1 or TRBD2 (5 bases each). V was cut by 1 base and J by 6 bases, with 14 bases left in between. Germline V gene sequence: CDR1 SGHRS, CDR2 YFSETQ. This CDR3 contains 15 residues. The CDR3 spells CASSLLSGTGNEQFF. CDR3 DNA: TGCGCCAGCAGCTTGCTTTCCGGGACCGGCAATGAGCAGTTCTTC.

The chain couples TRBV5-4 to TRBJ2-5; 9 positions agree with TRBD1. CDR3 length: 15 amino acids. Germline V gives CDR1 SGHNT, CDR2 YYREEE (reference sequence). V shed 0 bases and J 4 bases; nucleotides not matched to a gene: 4. The CDR3 DNA is TGTGCCAGCAGCTTGGACAGGGGGCGCGGAGAGACCCAGTACTTC. Residues: CASSLDRGRGETQYF. Complete variable domain (other parts from reference TRBV5-4 and TRBJ2-5): ETGVTQSPTHLIKTRGQQVTLRCSSQSGHNTVSWYQQALGQGPQFIFQYYREEENGRGNFPPRFSGLQFPNYSSELNVNALELDDSALYLCASSLDRGRGETQYFGPGTRLLVL.

This chain connects TRBV5-1 to TRBJ2-5; 7 bases match TRBD1. V gave up 3 bases and J gave up 8 bases; unmatched junction bases: 7. In germline, CDR1 is SGHRS, CDR2 YFSETQ. There are 13 residues in the CDR3. CDR3 amino acids: CASSWDGQATQYF. CDR3 DNA sequence: TGCGCCAGCAGCTGGGATGGACAGGCAACCCAGTACTTC.